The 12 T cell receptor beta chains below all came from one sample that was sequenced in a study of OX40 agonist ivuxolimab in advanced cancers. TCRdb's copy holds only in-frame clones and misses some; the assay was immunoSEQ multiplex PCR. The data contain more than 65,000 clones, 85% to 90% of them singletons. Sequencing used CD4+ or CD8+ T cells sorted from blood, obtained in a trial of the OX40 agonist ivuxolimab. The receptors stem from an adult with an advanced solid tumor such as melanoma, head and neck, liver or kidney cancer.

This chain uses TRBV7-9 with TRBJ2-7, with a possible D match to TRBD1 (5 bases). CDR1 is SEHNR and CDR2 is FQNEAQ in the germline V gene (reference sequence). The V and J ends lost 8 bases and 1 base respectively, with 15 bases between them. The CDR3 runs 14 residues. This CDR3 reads CASVPGQGSYEQYF. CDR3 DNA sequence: TGTGCCAGCGTCCCAGGGCAGGGATCCTACGAGCAGTACTTC.

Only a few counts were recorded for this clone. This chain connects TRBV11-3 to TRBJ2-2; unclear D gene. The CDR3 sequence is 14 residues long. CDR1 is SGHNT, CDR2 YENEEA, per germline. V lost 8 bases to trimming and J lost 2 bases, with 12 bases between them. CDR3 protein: CASRRDSNTGELFF. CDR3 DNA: TGTGCCAGCCGACGAGACTCCAACACCGGGGAGCTGTTTTTT. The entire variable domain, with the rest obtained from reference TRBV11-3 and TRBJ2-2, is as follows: EAGVVQSPRYKIIEKKQPVAFWCNPISGHNTLYWYLQNLGQGPELLIRYENEEAVDDSQLPKDRFSAERLKGVDSTLKIQPAELGDSAVYLCASRRDSNTGELFFGEGSRLTVL.

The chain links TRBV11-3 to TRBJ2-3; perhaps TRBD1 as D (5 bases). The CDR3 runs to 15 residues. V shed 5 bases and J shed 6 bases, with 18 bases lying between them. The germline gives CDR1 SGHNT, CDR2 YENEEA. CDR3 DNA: TGTGCCAGCAGCCTCGGACAAACAATCGGGGATACGCAGTATTTT. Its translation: CASSLGQTIGDTQYF. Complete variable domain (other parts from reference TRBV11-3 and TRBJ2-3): EAGVVQSPRYKIIEKKQPVAFWCNPISGHNTLYWYLQNLGQGPELLIRYENEEAVDDSQLPKDRFSAERLKGVDSTLKIQPAELGDSAVYLCASSLGQTIGDTQYFGPGTRLTVL.

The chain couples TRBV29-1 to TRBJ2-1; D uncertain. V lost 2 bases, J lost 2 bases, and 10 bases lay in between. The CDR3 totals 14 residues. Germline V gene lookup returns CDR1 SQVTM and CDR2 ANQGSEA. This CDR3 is CSVESDNPYNEQFF. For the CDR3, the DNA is TGCAGCGTTGAATCCGACAACCCCTACAATGAGCAGTTCTTC.

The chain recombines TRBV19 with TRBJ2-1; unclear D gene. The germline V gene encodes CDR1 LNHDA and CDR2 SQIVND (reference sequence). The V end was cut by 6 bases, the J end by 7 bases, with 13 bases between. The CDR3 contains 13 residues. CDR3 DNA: TGTGCCAGTAGCCCCTTGGCCGGAAATGAGCAGTTCTTC. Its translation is CASSPLAGNEQFF.

CDR3 sequence reads: CASSSLSSGYTYEQYF. CDR3 DNA sequence: TGTGCCAGCAGTTCCCTTTCTAGCGGCTATACCTACGAGCAGTACTTC. The V and J genes are TRBV6-5 and TRBJ2-7; 7 bases are shared with TRBD2. The trim removed 4 bases at V and 2 bases at J, leaving 11 bases unmatched. The germline gives CDR1 MNHEY, CDR2 SVGAGI. This CDR3 region has 16 residues.

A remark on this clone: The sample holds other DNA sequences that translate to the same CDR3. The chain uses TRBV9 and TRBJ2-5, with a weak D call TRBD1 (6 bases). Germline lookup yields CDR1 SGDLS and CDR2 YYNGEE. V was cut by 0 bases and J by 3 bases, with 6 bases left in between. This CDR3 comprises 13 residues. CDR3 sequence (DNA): TGTGCCAGCAGCGTAGCAGGGGAAGAGACCCAGTACTTC. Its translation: CASSVAGEETQYF.

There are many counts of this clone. CDR3 amino acids: CASSQDFIEGPYEQYF. In nucleotides, the CDR3 is TGTGCCAGCAGCCAAGATTTCATAGAAGGACCCTACGAGCAGTACTTC. The chain has TRBV14 and TRBJ2-7; D call uncertain. V was shortened by 0 bases and J by 2 bases, with 14 bases between the two germline ends. The CDR3 sequence is 16 residues long. CDR1 SGHDN and CDR2 FVKESK come from the germline V gene.

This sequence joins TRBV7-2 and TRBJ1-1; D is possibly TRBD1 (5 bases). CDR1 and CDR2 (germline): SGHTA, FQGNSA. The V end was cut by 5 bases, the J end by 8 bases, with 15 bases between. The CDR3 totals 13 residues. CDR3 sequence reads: CASSPIRDGEAFF. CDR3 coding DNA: TGTGCCAGCAGCCCAATCCGGGACGGGGAAGCTTTCTTT.

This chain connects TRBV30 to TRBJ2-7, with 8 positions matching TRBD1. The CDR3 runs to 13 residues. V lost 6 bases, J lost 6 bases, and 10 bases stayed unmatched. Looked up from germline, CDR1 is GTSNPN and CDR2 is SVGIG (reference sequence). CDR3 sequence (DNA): TGTGCCTGCATCCGGGCAGGGGGCGGCGAGCAGTACTTC. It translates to CACIRAGGGEQYF.

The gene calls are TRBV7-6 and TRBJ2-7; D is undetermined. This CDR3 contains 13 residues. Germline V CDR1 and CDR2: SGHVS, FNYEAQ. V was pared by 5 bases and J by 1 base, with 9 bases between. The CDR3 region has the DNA TGTGCCAGCAGCGAATATCCTTCCTACGAGCAGTACTTC. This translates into CASSEYPSYEQYF.

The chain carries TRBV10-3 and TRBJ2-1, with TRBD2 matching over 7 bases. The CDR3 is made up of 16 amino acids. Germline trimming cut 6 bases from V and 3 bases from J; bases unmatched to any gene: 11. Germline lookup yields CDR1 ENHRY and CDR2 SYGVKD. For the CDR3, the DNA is TGTGCCATCAGCAAAGGACGGGGAGGGAACTACAATGAGCAGTTCTTC. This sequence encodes CAISKGRGGNYNEQFF.